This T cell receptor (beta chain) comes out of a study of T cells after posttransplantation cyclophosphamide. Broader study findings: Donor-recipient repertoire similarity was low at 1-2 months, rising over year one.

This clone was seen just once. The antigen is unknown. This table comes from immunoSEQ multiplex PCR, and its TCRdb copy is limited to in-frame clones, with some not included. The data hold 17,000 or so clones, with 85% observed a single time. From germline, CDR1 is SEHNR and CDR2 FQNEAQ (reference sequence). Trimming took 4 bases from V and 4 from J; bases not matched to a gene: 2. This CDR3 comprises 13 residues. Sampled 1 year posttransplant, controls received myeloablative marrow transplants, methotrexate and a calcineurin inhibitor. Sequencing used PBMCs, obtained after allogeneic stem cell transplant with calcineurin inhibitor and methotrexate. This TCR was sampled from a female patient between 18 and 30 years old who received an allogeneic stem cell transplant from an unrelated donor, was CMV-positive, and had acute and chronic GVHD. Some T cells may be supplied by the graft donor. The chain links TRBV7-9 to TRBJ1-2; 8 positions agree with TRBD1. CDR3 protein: CASSSGGSYGYTF. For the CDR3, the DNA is TGTGCCAGCAGCTCAGGGGGCAGCTATGGCTACACCTTC.